Each of the 5 T cell receptor beta chains below was sequenced from the same sample in a study of cytomegalovirus exposure and HLA in healthy donors. Primers included in the PCR were 60 Vbeta and 13 Jbeta primers. Assay used: immunoSEQ multiplex PCR; TCRdb lists only in-frame clones, some missing. The sample contains 100,000 to 150,000 clones, roughly 78% of which appear only once. The sequencing input was PBMCs. Every receptor here comes from a young man in good health and CMV-seropositive.

This clone was counted once. V gene TRBV5-6 combines with J gene TRBJ2-5; maybe TRBD1 (6 bases). Trimming cost V 2 bases and J 2 bases, with 16 bases left between them. The CDR3 loop spans 16 amino acids. Per the germline V gene, CDR1 is SGHDT and CDR2 is YYEEEE. The CDR3 nucleotides read TGTGCCAGCAGCTTTAACAGGGACACCCCACAAGAGACCCAGTACTTC. Amino acid sequence: CASSFNRDTPQETQYF.

This chain uses TRBV30 with TRBJ2-1; D ambiguous. In germline, CDR1 is GTSNPN, CDR2 SVGIG (reference sequence). The CDR3 contains 13 residues. V was pared by 0 bases and J by 6 bases, with 9 bases between. The CDR3 sequence: CAWSVSVLNEQFF. The CDR3 DNA reads as TGTGCCTGGAGTGTATCTGTACTCAATGAGCAGTTCTTC.

The V and J genes are TRBV5-1 and TRBJ2-1; tentative D call: TRBD1 (7 bases). Germline V lookup: CDR1 SGHRS, CDR2 YFSETQ. The length of the CDR3 is 15 residues. Trimming removed 5 bases at V and 1 base at J, with 13 bases between. The CDR3 nucleotides read TGCGCCAGCAGTGCGGGGACAGAGTCCTACAATGAGCAGTTCTTC. Its translation is CASSAGTESYNEQFF.

The chain employs TRBV10-3 and TRBJ2-7; no clear D gene. V gave up 2 bases and J gave up 5 bases, with 16 bases separating them. Germline-derived CDR1 and CDR2 are ENHRY and SYGVKD. The CDR3 is 15 amino acids. Here the CDR3 reads CAISEGDVARDEQYF. Written as DNA, the CDR3 is TGTGCCATCAGTGAGGGCGACGTAGCTCGGGACGAGCAGTACTTC.

The rearrangement links TRBV7-9 to TRBJ2-3; 12 bases are shared with TRBD2. This CDR3 spans 15 amino acids. CDR1 SEHNR and CDR2 FQNEAQ come from the germline V gene (reference sequence). J was trimmed by 5 bases and V by 3 bases; bases with no gene match: 3. DNA for the CDR3: TGTGCCAGCAGCTTGACTAGCGGGGGAAGAGATACGCAGTATTTT. Translation gives CASSLTSGGRDTQYF.